The 8 T cell receptor beta chains listed next were all sequenced from one sample in a study of vaccination and CD4 T cells after COVID-19. Sequence data for DNA of cultured CD4+ T cells were generated by the Oncomine TCR Beta short-read assay. TCRdb reanalysed the PCR reads using MiXCR and keeps one entry per CDR3 protein. The sample records approximately 12,000 distinct CDR3 sequences, roughly 53% being singletons. Treatment indicated: roughly nine-day PBMC culture with coronavirus spike peptide pools or control peptides (ViraFEST assay). Which antigens these TCRs recognize remains unknown. Material for sequencing was CD4+ T cells from blood, cultured in vitro. The receptor set was obtained from a human donor who had recovered from COVID-19.

The chain has TRBV6-1 and TRBJ2-5; 9 nucleotides align to TRBD2. The CDR3 has 17 amino acids. The junction had 7 bases not matched to a gene; V was cut back by 2 bases and J by 0 bases. The V gene's germline CDR1 is MNHNS and CDR2 SASEGT. CDR3: CASSERRVAGDQETQYF. CDR3 DNA sequence: TGTGCCAGCAGTGAAAGAAGAGTAGCGGGGGACCAAGAGACCCAGTACTTC.

The chain joins TRBV30 to TRBJ1-1, with a weak D call TRBD1 (5 bases). This CDR3 has 14 amino acids. Germline CDR1 and CDR2: GTSNPN and SVGIG (reference sequence). V was shortened by 0 bases and J by 1 base, with 9 bases between the two germline ends. The CDR3 here is CAWSVGQGNTEAFF. DNA of the CDR3: TGTGCCTGGAGTGTAGGGCAGGGGAACACTGAAGCTTTCTTT.

This chain uses TRBV6-1 with TRBJ2-2, with 10 nucleotides matching TRBD1. The V segment lost 6 bases and the J segment 5 bases; nucleotides outside the gene matches: 6. Germline-derived CDR1 and CDR2 are MNHNS and SASEGT. This CDR3 spans 15 amino acids. The CDR3 spells CASRTGGAGTGELFF. The CDR3 DNA sequence: TGTGCCAGCAGGACAGGGGGCGCAGGAACCGGGGAGCTGTTTTTT.

This clonotype has just a few counts. This chain links TRBV2 with TRBJ1-3; 7 nucleotides align to TRBD1. The trim removed 6 bases at V and 3 bases at J, leaving 8 bases unmatched. The CDR3 runs to 15 residues. Germline V lookup: CDR1 SNHLY, CDR2 FYNNEI. This CDR3 is CASRLDREIGNTIYF. The CDR3 coding sequence is TGTGCCAGCAGACTCGACAGGGAGATTGGAAACACCATATATTTT.

This rearrangement joins TRBV30 to TRBJ1-6, with unresolved D. CDR1 GTSNPN and CDR2 SVGIG come from the germline V gene (reference sequence). V was clipped by 1 base and J by 11 bases, with 9 bases between them. CDR3 size: 12 residues. CDR3 sequence (DNA): TGTGCCTGGAGTGGGAGGGCCCCACCCCTCCACTTT. Translated: CAWSGRAPPLHF.

The chain carries TRBV2 and TRBJ2-3; possibly TRBD1 or TRBD2 for D (5 bases each). The V and J ends lost 6 bases and 2 bases respectively, with 12 bases between them. Germline CDR1 is SNHLY and CDR2 is FYNNEI. The CDR3 sequence is 14 residues long. DNA of the CDR3: TGTGCCAGCAGCCTCGAGGGGTACACAGATACGCAGTATTTT. This translates into CASSLEGYTDTQYF.

This clonotype was seen more than once but under ten times. The chain couples TRBV7-9 to TRBJ1-1; tentatively, D is TRBD1 (5 bases). Germline CDR1 SEHNR, CDR2 FQNEAQ (reference sequence). V was shortened by 7 bases and J by 3 bases, with 12 bases between the two germline ends. This CDR3 is 13 amino acids long. DNA for the CDR3: TGTGCCAGCATCTTGGGGGGAGACACTGAAGCTTTCTTT. This sequence encodes CASILGGDTEAFF. The whole variable domain, remainder taken from reference TRBV7-9 and TRBJ1-1, is DTGVSQNPRHKITKRGQNVTFRCDPISEHNRLYWYRQTLGQGPEFLTYFQNEAQLEKSRLLSDRFSAERPKGSFSTLEIQRTEQGDSAMYLCASILGGDTEAFFGQGTRLTVV.

The V call is TRBV2, the J call TRBJ1-5; 8 bases agree with TRBD1. The CDR3 runs to 14 residues. The V segment lost 6 bases and the J segment 0 bases; nucleotides outside the gene matches: 1. From germline, CDR1 is SNHLY and CDR2 FYNNEI. The CDR3 DNA reads TGTGCCAGCAGGGGACAGGTTAGCAATCAGCCCCAGCATTTT. Amino acids: CASRGQVSNQPQHF. Full variable domain (outside the CDR3, taken from reference TRBV2 and TRBJ1-5): EPEVTQTPSHQVTQMGQEVILRCVPISNHLYFYWYRQILGQKVEFLVSFYNNEISEKSEIFDDQFSVERPDGSNFTLKIRSTKLEDSAMYFCASRGQVSNQPQHFGDGTRLSIL.